One sample yielded the 25 T cell receptor beta chains listed below, sequenced in a study of control samples from healthy donors and cancer patients. Generated by immunoSEQ multiplex PCR, the TCRdb table keeps only in-frame clones and is missing some. Among 150,000 to 200,000 clones listed, around 88% were seen once. Sequencing was carried out using blood. The source of these receptors is a man between 18 and 35 years old in good health.

The chain carries TRBV30 and TRBJ1-2; D gene uncertain. The CDR3 totals 11 residues. Germline lookup yields CDR1 GTSNPN and CDR2 SVGIG (reference sequence). Trimming pared 5 bases from V and 4 bases from J, leaving 8 bases between. This chain's CDR3 is CAWELSYGYTF. CDR3 nucleotide sequence: TGTGCCTGGGAATTAAGCTATGGCTACACCTTC.

V is TRBV7-8 and J is TRBJ2-1; weak D call: TRBD2 (5 bases). This CDR3 is built from 15 residues. Germline lookup yields CDR1 SGHVS and CDR2 FQNEAQ. The V end was cut by 3 bases, the J end by 3 bases, with 12 bases between. The CDR3 region is CASSFAGASYNEQFF. The CDR3, as DNA: TGTGCCAGCAGCTTTGCGGGTGCCAGCTACAATGAGCAGTTCTTC.

The chain employs TRBV2 and TRBJ1-2; 7 bases are shared with TRBD1. Germline CDR1 reads SNHLY; CDR2 reads FYNNEI. V was pared by 1 base and J by 6 bases, with 2 bases of the junction left unmatched. The CDR3 sequence is 13 residues long. The chain's CDR3 is CASSEVGTDGYTF. Written as DNA, the CDR3 is TGTGCCAGCAGTGAAGTCGGGACAGATGGCTACACCTTC.

This clone was recorded once. V usage is TRBV20-1 and J usage is TRBJ1-2; the D gene is possibly TRBD1 (5 bases). CDR1 is DFQATT, CDR2 SNEGSKA, per germline (reference sequence). V gave up 3 bases and J gave up 10 bases, with 15 bases separating them. CDR3 size: 12 residues. CDR3 loop: CSASSGGFVYTF. Written as DNA, the CDR3 is TGCAGTGCTAGTTCCGGGGGATTCGTCTACACCTTC.

The J gene is TRBJ1-1, the V gene TRBV3-1 (or the pseudogene TRBV3-2), with 8 positions matching TRBD1. J gave up 2 bases and V 4 bases, and 9 bases lay outside the gene matches. Germline CDR1 and CDR2: LGHDT and YNNKEL (reference sequence). This CDR3 is 16 amino acids long. CDR3 region: CASSPWTGRGNTEAFF. In DNA, the CDR3 is TGTGCCAGCAGCCCGTGGACAGGGAGAGGAAACACTGAAGCTTTCTTT.

The J gene is TRBJ2-2, the V gene TRBV7-8, with D perhaps TRBD2 (6 bases). V shed 5 bases and J shed 7 bases, with 14 bases lying between them. Germline CDR1 reads SGHVS; CDR2 reads FQNEAQ. The CDR3 spans 14 residues. CDR3 sequence reads: CASSPPLGGGELFF. The CDR3 coding sequence is TGTGCCAGCAGCCCCCCTCTGGGGGGCGGGGAGCTGTTTTTT.

This rearrangement joins TRBV19 to TRBJ1-5, with 8 positions matching TRBD1. CDR3 size: 15 residues. From germline, CDR1 is LNHDA and CDR2 SQIVND (reference sequence). Trimming removed 7 bases from V and 1 base from J; junction bases left unmatched: 6. The CDR3 loop is CASTLDRESNQPQHF. In DNA form, the CDR3 reads TGTGCCAGTACTCTGGACAGGGAAAGCAATCAGCCCCAGCATTTT.

This chain uses TRBV2 with TRBJ1-2; TRBD1 aligns across 9 bases. Germline assignment: CDR1 SNHLY and CDR2 FYNNEI. The CDR3 totals 17 residues. V was pared by 8 bases and J by 8 bases, with 21 bases of the junction left unmatched. The CDR3 is CASLRRGFGTGMLGYTF. Written as DNA, the CDR3 is TGTGCCAGCTTGAGGCGGGGATTTGGGACAGGGATGCTAGGCTACACCTTC.

V is TRBV6-2 or TRBV6-3 and J is TRBJ2-3; D not resolved. V was clipped by 6 bases and J by 2 bases, with 15 bases between them. The CDR3 runs 15 residues. Germline V gene sequence: CDR1 MNHEY, CDR2 SVGEGT. The CDR3 here is CASSLGSYFTDTQYF. CDR3 nucleotide sequence: TGTGCCAGCAGCTTAGGGTCGTATTTCACAGATACGCAGTATTTT.

This clone was seen only a few times. The chain combines TRBV4-2 with TRBJ1-4; D gene uncertain. The germline gives CDR1 LGHNA, CDR2 YNFKEQ. The CDR3 sequence is 13 residues long. V was clipped by 5 bases and J by 8 bases, with 12 bases between them. The CDR3 sequence: CASSVHKNEKLFF. The CDR3 DNA reads as TGTGCCAGCAGCGTCCACAAGAACGAAAAACTGTTTTTT.

The rearrangement joins TRBV9 to TRBJ1-1; 7 bases are shared with TRBD1. The V segment lost 4 bases and the J segment 2 bases; nucleotides outside the gene matches: 8. CDR3 length: 15 residues. Germline V gene sequence: CDR1 SGDLS, CDR2 YYNGEE. The CDR3 DNA reads as TGTGCCAGCAGCCCATTGACAGGGTTCAACACTGAAGCTTTCTTT. It codes for CASSPLTGFNTEAFF.

This clone occurred a few times. The chain links TRBV30 to TRBJ1-1; possibly TRBD1 for D (6 bases). Germline values: CDR1 GTSNPN, CDR2 SVGIG (reference sequence). Deletions cut 6 bases from V and 3 bases from J, with 17 bases between. CDR3 length: 14 amino acids. The chain's CDR3 is CACLRGGFYTEAFF. The DNA for the CDR3 is TGTGCCTGTTTAAGGGGGGGTTTTTACACTGAAGCTTTCTTT.

V and J are TRBV29-1 and TRBJ2-7; 7 positions match TRBD1. The CDR3 covers 13 residues. Germline loops: CDR1 SQVTM, CDR2 ANQGSEA. Losses at the gene ends were 6 bases for V and 0 bases for J; bases not matched to a gene: 5. CDR3 sequence reads: CSVHRDSSYEQYF. The CDR3 region has the DNA TGCAGCGTACACCGGGACAGCTCCTACGAGCAGTACTTC.

This chain joins TRBV20-1 and TRBJ2-3; no firm D call. The CDR3 runs to 10 residues. Trimming removed 6 bases at V and 4 bases at J, with 5 bases between. CDR1 is DFQATT and CDR2 is SNEGSKA in the germline V gene (reference sequence). In DNA, the CDR3 is TGCAGTGCCACCGCAGATACGCAGTATTTT. The encoded protein is CSATADTQYF.

This chain joins TRBV9 and TRBJ1-2; no clear D. CDR1 is SGDLS and CDR2 is YYNGEE in the germline V gene. The V end lost 3 bases, the J end lost 3 bases, and 12 bases lay between the germline ends. The CDR3 has 14 residues. The CDR3: CASSADPPDYGYTF. CDR3 sequence (DNA): TGTGCCAGCAGCGCGGACCCCCCTGACTATGGCTACACCTTC.

This rearrangement joins TRBV5-4 to TRBJ1-1; D ambiguous. The CDR3 is 14 residues long. V dropped 0 bases and J dropped 0 bases, with 6 bases sitting between them. Germline CDR1 is SGHNT and CDR2 is YYREEE (reference sequence). CDR3 sequence (DNA): TGTGCCAGCAGCTTGGTCGGTATGAACACTGAAGCTTTCTTT. Its translation: CASSLVGMNTEAFF.

The rearrangement joins TRBV3-1 (or the pseudogene TRBV3-2) to TRBJ2-1; D might be TRBD1 (6 bases). The germline V gene encodes CDR1 LGHDT and CDR2 YNNKEL (reference sequence). CDR3 length equals 13 residues. V was cut by 6 bases and J by 10 bases, with 16 bases left in between. CDR3 DNA: TGTGCCAGCAGTCACAACAGGGTCAAGGAGCAGTTCTTC. It encodes CASSHNRVKEQFF.

The chain uses TRBV4-3 and TRBJ1-6, with 7 positions matching TRBD1. J lost 7 bases, V lost 6 bases, and 12 bases had no gene match. The CDR3 runs 16 residues. The V gene's germline CDR1 is LGHNA and CDR2 YSLEER. The CDR3 coding sequence is TGCGCCAGCAGTCCGCATGACAGGGCGGAAAATTCACCCCTCCACTTT. Translation: CASSPHDRAENSPLHF.

As regards this clone: Germline and junction disagree at one end, which may indicate a read error. This chain joins TRBV13 and TRBJ1-2, with D tentatively TRBD1 (5 bases). Looked up from germline, CDR1 is PRHDT and CDR2 is FYEKMQ (reference sequence). The CDR3 spans 12 residues. CDR3 protein: CASSLGTQGYTF. The CDR3 DNA is TGTGCCAGCAGCCTAGGGACCCAGGGCTACACCTTC.

The V gene is TRBV19, the J gene TRBJ2-4, with a possible D match to TRBD2 (6 bases). CDR1 and CDR2 (germline): LNHDA, SQIVND (reference sequence). Trimming removed 9 bases at V and 0 bases at J, with 12 bases between. CDR3 length equals 14 residues. For the CDR3, the DNA is TGTGCCAGCGGGGGACGGTTAGCCAAAAACATTCAGTACTTC. As protein: CASGGRLAKNIQYF.

The rearrangement links TRBV6-2 or TRBV6-3 to TRBJ2-4; 8 bases agree with TRBD1. The V segment lost 6 bases and the J segment 7 bases; nucleotides outside the gene matches: 8. Germline lookup yields CDR1 MNHEY and CDR2 SVGEGT. CDR3 length: 14 amino acids. The CDR3 is CASSRPDRVNIQYF. Here the CDR3 DNA reads TGTGCCAGCAGCCGGCCGGACAGGGTGAACATTCAGTACTTC.

The chain joins TRBV27 to TRBJ2-7; weak D call: TRBD1 (6 bases). Germline CDR1 is MNHEY and CDR2 is SMNVEV (reference sequence). The CDR3 has 14 residues. The V gene lost 2 bases and the J gene lost 3 bases, with 11 bases spanning the gap. The CDR3 DNA follows: TGTGCCAGCAGTTTAGGTGCACAGGGCTACGAGCAGTACTTC. Its protein product is CASSLGAQGYEQYF.

V usage is TRBV6-4 and J usage is TRBJ1-2, with no clear D. The CDR3 contains 11 residues. V dropped 5 bases and J dropped 4 bases, with 5 bases sitting between them. Germline V lookup: CDR1 MRHNA, CDR2 SNTAGT. The CDR3 reads CASSTRYGYTF. The CDR3 DNA reads as TGTGCCAGCAGTACCCGCTATGGCTACACCTTC.

This clone has just one count. The chain links TRBV11-2 to TRBJ2-2; D is perhaps TRBD1 (6 bases). Germline V lookup: CDR1 SGHAT, CDR2 FQNNGV. This CDR3 comprises 14 residues. Trimming took off 7 bases at V and 0 bases at J, with 9 bases between the two ends. The CDR3 coding sequence is TGTGCCAGCACCCGGACAGCGAACACCGGGGAGCTGTTTTTT. The encoded protein is CASTRTANTGELFF.

The chain employs TRBV27 and TRBJ2-5; possible D gene TRBD2, 5 bases. Trimming left V 4 bases short and J 5 bases short, with 20 bases between. Germline V lookup: CDR1 MNHEY, CDR2 SMNVEV (reference sequence). This CDR3 is 16 amino acids long. CDR3 amino acids: CASSSGLRGQSETQYF. CDR3 bases: TGTGCCAGCAGTTCAGGTTTAAGAGGGCAGTCCGAGACCCAGTACTTC.